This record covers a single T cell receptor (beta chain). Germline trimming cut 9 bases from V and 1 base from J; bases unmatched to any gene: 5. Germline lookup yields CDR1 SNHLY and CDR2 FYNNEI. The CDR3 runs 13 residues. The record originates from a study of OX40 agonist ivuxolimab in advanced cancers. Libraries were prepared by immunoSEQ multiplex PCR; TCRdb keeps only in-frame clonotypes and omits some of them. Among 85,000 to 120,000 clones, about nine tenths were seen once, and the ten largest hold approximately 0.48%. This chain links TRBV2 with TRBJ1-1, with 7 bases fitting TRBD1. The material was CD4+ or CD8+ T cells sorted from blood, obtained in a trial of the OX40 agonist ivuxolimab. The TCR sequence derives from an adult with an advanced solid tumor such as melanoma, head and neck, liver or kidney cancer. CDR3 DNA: TGTGCCAGGAACAGGGGAGGGAACACTGAAGCTTTCTTT. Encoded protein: CARNRGGNTEAFF.